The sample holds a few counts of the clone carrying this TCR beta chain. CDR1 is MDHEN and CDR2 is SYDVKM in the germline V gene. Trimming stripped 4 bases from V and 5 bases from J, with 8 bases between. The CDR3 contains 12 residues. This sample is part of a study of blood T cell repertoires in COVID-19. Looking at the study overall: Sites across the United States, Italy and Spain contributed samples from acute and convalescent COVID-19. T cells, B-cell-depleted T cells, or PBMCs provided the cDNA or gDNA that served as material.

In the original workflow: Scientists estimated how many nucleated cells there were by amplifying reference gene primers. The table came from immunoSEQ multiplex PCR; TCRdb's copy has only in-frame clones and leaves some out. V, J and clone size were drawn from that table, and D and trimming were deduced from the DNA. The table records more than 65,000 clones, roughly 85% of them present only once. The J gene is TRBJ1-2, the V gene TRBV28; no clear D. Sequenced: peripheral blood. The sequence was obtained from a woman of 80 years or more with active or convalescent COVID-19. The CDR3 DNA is TGTGCCAGCAGTTGGCGAGGGTATGGCTACACCTTC. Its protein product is CASSWRGYGYTF.